The text below deals with one TCR beta chain. Its antigen is as yet unknown. The data are from a study of shared clonotypes between healthy human individuals. Study findings and constraints: Having only a few donors restricted how much genetic and exposure-history diversity was captured. Naive subsets generally had larger estimated richness than memory subsets. Sequencing depth was predicted to influence how clonotypes are shared among donors.

There were no recent acute infections or vaccinations among the donors, who were healthy HIV-negative adults. The V gene's germline CDR1 is SGHAT and CDR2 FQNNGV. J lost 8 bases, V lost 5 bases, and 8 bases had no gene match. This CDR3 is 14 amino acids long. Clones were read by immunoSEQ multiplex PCR, and TCRdb kept only the in-frame ones, dropping some. The table lists some 2,500,000 clones, 93% of them singletons. Sequenced sample: naive CD4+ T cells from PBMCs. Subset described: CD45RA+ positively selected. The clonotype comes from a man aged 18 to 30 in good health. Some clones in this sample may be carry-over from other donors' samples. The chain links TRBV11-2 to TRBJ2-3; TRBD2 matches at 9 bases. The CDR3 DNA sequence: TGTGCCAGCAGCGGAAGTCTGACTAGCGGTACGCAGTATTTT. It encodes CASSGSLTSGTQYF. Combining the CDR3 with reference TRBV11-2 and TRBJ2-3 gives the whole variable domain EAGVAQSPRYKIIEKRQSVAFWCNPISGHATLYWYQQILGQGPKLLIQFQNNGVVDDSQLPKDRFSAERLKGVDSTLKIQPAKLEDSAVYLCASSGSLTSGTQYFGPGTRLTVL.